The 5 T cell receptor beta chains given below trace back to one sample, sequenced in a study of blood T cell repertoires in COVID-19. Data came from immunoSEQ multiplex PCR; TCRdb stores just in-frame clones and leaves some out. The top ten clones hold 3% to 4% of a sample with roughly 350,000 clones, 85% of them seen once. What was sequenced was peripheral blood. The receptor set was obtained from a woman between 18 and 29 years old with acute or convalescent COVID-19.

The chain has TRBV28 and TRBJ2-7; a possible D gene is TRBD2 (7 bases). The CDR3 sequence is 15 residues long. Germline V gene lookup returns CDR1 MDHEN and CDR2 SYDVKM. The V and J ends lost 2 bases and 5 bases respectively, with 16 bases between them. CDR3 sequence (DNA): TGTGCCAGCAGTTTAGGGGGGGGCGGTGTCAACGAGCAGTACTTC. Encoded protein: CASSLGGGGVNEQYF. Using reference TRBV28 and TRBJ2-7 for the parts outside the CDR3, the full variable domain is DVKVTQSSRYLVKRTGEKVFLECVQDMDHENMFWYRQDPGLGLRLIYFSYDVKMKEKGDIPEGYSVSREKKERFSLILESASTNQTSMYLCASSLGGGGVNEQYFGPGTRLTVT.

This clone was counted at least ten times. The chain links TRBV23-1 to TRBJ2-7; 7 bases match TRBD2. TRBV23-1 is labeled an ORF, and its function is uncertain. The V gene end was trimmed by 4 bases and the J gene end by 5 bases; junction bases not matched to a gene: 14. The CDR3 sequence is 16 residues long. The CDR3 nucleotides are TGCGCCAGCAGTCCAAGCTGGGGGGGGAGGATCCACGAGCAGTACTTC. Encoded protein: CASSPSWGGRIHEQYF.

V gene TRBV19 combines with J gene TRBJ2-2, with D perhaps matching TRBD1 (5 bases). Trimming cost V 5 bases and J 4 bases, with 11 bases left between them. Per germline, CDR1 LNHDA and CDR2 SQIVND (reference sequence). The CDR3 loop spans 14 amino acids. In nucleotides, the CDR3 is TGTGCCAGTAGTTCGCTCCAGGGCACCGGGGAGCTGTTTTTT. Translated, it gives CASSSLQGTGELFF.

The rearrangement uses TRBV27 and TRBJ1-4, with D unclear. The CDR3 spans 15 residues. Trimming took off 8 bases at V and 4 bases at J, with 17 bases between the two ends. Germline V lookup: CDR1 MNHEY, CDR2 SMNVEV (reference sequence). The CDR3 is CASGPLRVINEKLFF. CDR3 DNA: TGTGCCAGCGGGCCCTTGCGGGTTATTAATGAAAAACTGTTTTTT.

The chain recombines TRBV10-3 with TRBJ2-1, with 10 bases fitting TRBD2. Germline V lookup: CDR1 ENHRY, CDR2 SYGVKD. CDR3 length: 16 residues. V shed 0 bases and J 6 bases; nucleotides not matched to a gene: 5. CDR3 in amino acids: CAISESRSSGSNEQFF. CDR3 DNA sequence: TGTGCCATCAGTGAGTCGAGATCTAGCGGGAGCAATGAGCAGTTCTTC.